Presented here are 16 T cell receptor beta chains from one specimen sequenced in a study of CD8 T cells in Susac syndrome. With random hexamers, roughly 0.45 to 1 ug RNA was reverse transcribed. TCRdb reanalysed the immunoSEQ multiplex PCR reads using MiXCR and keeps one entry per CDR3 protein. This table has 200,000 to 300,000 distinct CDR3 sequences, over 85% appearing once. Sequencing input: CD4+ T cells from PBMCs. The source is a human donor with multiple sclerosis.

The rearrangement joins TRBV20-1 to TRBJ2-5, with TRBD1 as a possible D gene (7 bases). From germline, CDR1 is DFQATT and CDR2 SNEGSKA (reference sequence). This CDR3 spans 14 amino acids. The ends were cut back, 1 base at V and 5 bases at J, with 14 bases in the middle. CDR3 coding DNA: TGCAGTGCTAGAGTACCTCAGGGGGGCGAGACCCAGTACTTC. It codes for CSARVPQGGETQYF.

This chain links TRBV6-1 with TRBJ2-2; D might be TRBD2 (6 bases). The CDR3 totals 17 residues. CDR1 is MNHNS and CDR2 is SASEGT in the germline V gene. V lost 2 bases and J 2 bases, leaving 15 bases between the germline ends. The CDR3 DNA reads TGTGCCAGCAGTGAAAATGGATGGGGGGTTAACACCGGGGAGCTGTTTTTT. Translated: CASSENGWGVNTGELFF.

J is TRBJ1-4 and V is TRBV14, with 7 nucleotides matching TRBD1. V trimming: 1 base; J trimming: 7 bases; junction bases outside the gene matches: 15. Germline CDR1 reads SGHDN; CDR2 reads FVKESK. This CDR3 is 18 amino acids long. The CDR3 sequence is CASSQGYGTATFGEKLFF. The DNA of the CDR3 is TGTGCCAGCAGCCAAGGATACGGGACAGCGACCTTTGGTGAAAAACTGTTTTTT.

The genes are TRBV28 and TRBJ2-1; 10 nucleotides line up with TRBD2. CDR1 and CDR2 from the germline V gene are MDHEN and SYDVKM. With V trimmed by 5 bases and J by 0 bases, 13 bases remained unmatched. The CDR3 is 19 residues long. The DNA of the CDR3 is TGTGCCAGCAGTGCCCTTCGACTAGCGGGCCGAAGCTCCTACAATGAGCAGTTCTTC. Residues: CASSALRLAGRSSYNEQFF.

This chain connects TRBV11-2 to TRBJ2-7, with 10 bases that match TRBD1. The CDR3 has 16 residues. The ends lost 5 bases at V and 5 bases at J; junction bases unmatched: 12. CDR1 and CDR2 (germline): SGHAT, FQNNGV. The DNA of the CDR3 is TGTGCCAGCAGCCTCGACGCCGGGACAGGGGTCCACGAGCAGTACGTC. Residues: CASSLDAGTGVHEQYV.

The DNA of the CDR3 is TGCAGTGCTTGGCCTAGCGGGGGGGAAGACACCGGGGAGCTGTTTTTT. Residues: CSAWPSGGEDTGELFF. The chain links TRBV20-1 to TRBJ2-2, with 12 bases identical to TRBD2. J was trimmed by 3 bases and V by 5 bases; bases with no gene match: 7. CDR1 is DFQATT, CDR2 SNEGSKA, per germline (reference sequence). The CDR3 spans 16 residues.

V gene TRBV20-1 combines with J gene TRBJ1-4, with D possibly matching TRBD1 (5 bases). The CDR3 covers 15 residues. Germline values: CDR1 DFQATT, CDR2 SNEGSKA (reference sequence). The V gene lost 3 bases and the J gene lost 0 bases, with 11 bases spanning the gap. CDR3 loop: CSARQGLTTNEKLFF. As DNA, the CDR3 is TGCAGTGCTAGGCAGGGTTTAACAACTAATGAAAAACTGTTTTTT.

The chain links TRBV11-2 to TRBJ2-2; possible D gene TRBD2, 5 bases. CDR3 length equals 16 residues. V dropped 4 bases and J dropped 3 bases, with 15 bases sitting between them. Germline V CDR1 and CDR2: SGHAT, FQNNGV. The CDR3 nucleotides are TGTGCCAGCAGCTCGAACGAGGGTTACGACACCGGGGAGCTGTTTTTT. Translation gives CASSSNEGYDTGELFF.

The V call is TRBV5-1, the J call TRBJ2-5, with D unresolved. V shed 5 bases and J shed 1 base, with 9 bases lying between them. The CDR3 consists of 13 residues. Per the germline V gene, CDR1 is SGHRS and CDR2 is YFSETQ. The CDR3 DNA is TGCGCCAGCAGTCCATTCCCCCAAGAGACCCAGTACTTC. Amino acids: CASSPFPQETQYF.

The rearrangement links TRBV5-1 to TRBJ1-1; the D is unclear. Germline lookup yields CDR1 SGHRS and CDR2 YFSETQ. The CDR3 sequence is 14 residues long. The germline V and J ends were trimmed by 5 bases and 0 bases, with 11 bases remaining between them. The CDR3 region is CASRSGTMNTEAFF. In DNA, the CDR3 is TGCGCCAGCAGAAGTGGCACCATGAACACTGAAGCTTTCTTT.

The CDR3, as DNA: TGTGCCAGCAGCCACCAGGGCGTCTACCAAGAGACCCAGTACTTC. It translates to CASSHQGVYQETQYF. V usage is TRBV28 and J usage is TRBJ2-5, with a weak D call TRBD1 (5 bases). V was shortened by 6 bases and J by 0 bases, with 14 bases between the two germline ends. Germline V gene data show CDR1 as MDHEN and CDR2 as SYDVKM. The CDR3 extends over 15 amino acids.

V usage is TRBV19 and J usage is TRBJ1-2, with a tentative D call TRBD1 (5 bases). The V end was cut by 3 bases, the J end by 2 bases, with 13 bases between. The germline V gene has CDR1 LNHDA and CDR2 SQIVND (reference sequence). The CDR3 loop spans 15 amino acids. CDR3 DNA sequence: TGTGCCAGTAGTATGGGCCTCGGGGGGAACTATGGCTACACCTTC. This sequence encodes CASSMGLGGNYGYTF.

This chain links TRBV20-1 with TRBJ2-1, with TRBD2 matching over 8 bases. Germline V lookup: CDR1 DFQATT, CDR2 SNEGSKA (reference sequence). V was pared by 3 bases and J by 4 bases, with 8 bases of the junction left unmatched. The CDR3 totals 15 residues. CDR3 sequence: CSASPGGAVYNEQFF. The CDR3 DNA follows: TGCAGTGCTAGCCCCGGGGGGGCAGTTTACAATGAGCAGTTCTTC.

The chain joins TRBV4-2 to TRBJ2-5, with TRBD2 identical over 11 bases. CDR1 is LGHNA and CDR2 is YNFKEQ in the germline V gene. The trim removed 5 bases at V and 2 bases at J, leaving 7 bases unmatched. The CDR3 sequence is 16 residues long. CDR3 in DNA: TGTGCCAGCAGCATAACTAGCGGGGGCTCACAAGAGACCCAGTACTTC. Translating it yields CASSITSGGSQETQYF.

V is TRBV4-2 and J is TRBJ2-1; no clear D gene. V was pared by 0 bases and J by 7 bases, with 10 bases between. Germline CDR1 reads LGHNA; CDR2 reads YNFKEQ. The CDR3 totals 14 residues. This chain's CDR3 is CASSQEYRRNEQFF. The CDR3 DNA reads TGTGCCAGCAGCCAAGAATACCGCAGGAATGAGCAGTTCTTC.

The rearrangement joins TRBV18 to TRBJ2-6; either TRBD1 or TRBD2 may fit D (5 bases each). The germline V gene has CDR1 KGHSH and CDR2 LQKENI. The V end was cut by 5 bases, the J end by 4 bases, with 9 bases between. CDR3 size: 14 residues. The chain's CDR3 is CASSIGDGANVLTF. The CDR3, as DNA: TGTGCCAGCTCAATCGGGGACGGGGCCAACGTCCTGACTTTC.